This TCR beta chain was identified in a study of OX40 agonist ivuxolimab in advanced cancers. Whole-study context: The patients got ivuxolimab, which is an agonistic anti-OX40 (CD134) antibody.

The CDR3 is made up of 16 amino acids. The V and J ends lost 6 bases and 1 base, in that order; junction bases with no gene match: 7. Germline V lookup: CDR1 MDHEN, CDR2 SYDVKM. General study points: Several nonresponders also turned out to have low normalized T-cell clonal expansion. Relative to CD4+ cells, CD8+ T cells on average had more expanded clones.

Of note for this clone: What it binds is not known.

Using immunoSEQ multiplex PCR, the repertoire was profiled, and TCRdb retains in-frame clones only, with some absent. The sample consists of roughly 87,000 clones, roughly 93% of them appearing once. Sample: CD4+ or CD8+ T cells sorted from blood, taken in a trial of the OX40 agonist ivuxolimab. The sequence was obtained from an adult with an advanced solid tumor such as melanoma, head and neck, liver or kidney cancer. The chain couples TRBV28 to TRBJ1-4; 8 nucleotides line up with TRBD1. The CDR3 is CASSLDRGLTNEKLFF. In nucleotides, the CDR3 is TGTGCCAGCAGCCTCGACAGGGGTTTAACTAATGAAAAACTGTTTTTT. Together with reference TRBV28 and TRBJ1-4, the CDR3 gives the full variable domain: DVKVTQSSRYLVKRTGEKVFLECVQDMDHENMFWYRQDPGLGLRLIYFSYDVKMKEKGDIPEGYSVSREKKERFSLILESASTNQTSMYLCASSLDRGLTNEKLFFGSGTQLSVL.